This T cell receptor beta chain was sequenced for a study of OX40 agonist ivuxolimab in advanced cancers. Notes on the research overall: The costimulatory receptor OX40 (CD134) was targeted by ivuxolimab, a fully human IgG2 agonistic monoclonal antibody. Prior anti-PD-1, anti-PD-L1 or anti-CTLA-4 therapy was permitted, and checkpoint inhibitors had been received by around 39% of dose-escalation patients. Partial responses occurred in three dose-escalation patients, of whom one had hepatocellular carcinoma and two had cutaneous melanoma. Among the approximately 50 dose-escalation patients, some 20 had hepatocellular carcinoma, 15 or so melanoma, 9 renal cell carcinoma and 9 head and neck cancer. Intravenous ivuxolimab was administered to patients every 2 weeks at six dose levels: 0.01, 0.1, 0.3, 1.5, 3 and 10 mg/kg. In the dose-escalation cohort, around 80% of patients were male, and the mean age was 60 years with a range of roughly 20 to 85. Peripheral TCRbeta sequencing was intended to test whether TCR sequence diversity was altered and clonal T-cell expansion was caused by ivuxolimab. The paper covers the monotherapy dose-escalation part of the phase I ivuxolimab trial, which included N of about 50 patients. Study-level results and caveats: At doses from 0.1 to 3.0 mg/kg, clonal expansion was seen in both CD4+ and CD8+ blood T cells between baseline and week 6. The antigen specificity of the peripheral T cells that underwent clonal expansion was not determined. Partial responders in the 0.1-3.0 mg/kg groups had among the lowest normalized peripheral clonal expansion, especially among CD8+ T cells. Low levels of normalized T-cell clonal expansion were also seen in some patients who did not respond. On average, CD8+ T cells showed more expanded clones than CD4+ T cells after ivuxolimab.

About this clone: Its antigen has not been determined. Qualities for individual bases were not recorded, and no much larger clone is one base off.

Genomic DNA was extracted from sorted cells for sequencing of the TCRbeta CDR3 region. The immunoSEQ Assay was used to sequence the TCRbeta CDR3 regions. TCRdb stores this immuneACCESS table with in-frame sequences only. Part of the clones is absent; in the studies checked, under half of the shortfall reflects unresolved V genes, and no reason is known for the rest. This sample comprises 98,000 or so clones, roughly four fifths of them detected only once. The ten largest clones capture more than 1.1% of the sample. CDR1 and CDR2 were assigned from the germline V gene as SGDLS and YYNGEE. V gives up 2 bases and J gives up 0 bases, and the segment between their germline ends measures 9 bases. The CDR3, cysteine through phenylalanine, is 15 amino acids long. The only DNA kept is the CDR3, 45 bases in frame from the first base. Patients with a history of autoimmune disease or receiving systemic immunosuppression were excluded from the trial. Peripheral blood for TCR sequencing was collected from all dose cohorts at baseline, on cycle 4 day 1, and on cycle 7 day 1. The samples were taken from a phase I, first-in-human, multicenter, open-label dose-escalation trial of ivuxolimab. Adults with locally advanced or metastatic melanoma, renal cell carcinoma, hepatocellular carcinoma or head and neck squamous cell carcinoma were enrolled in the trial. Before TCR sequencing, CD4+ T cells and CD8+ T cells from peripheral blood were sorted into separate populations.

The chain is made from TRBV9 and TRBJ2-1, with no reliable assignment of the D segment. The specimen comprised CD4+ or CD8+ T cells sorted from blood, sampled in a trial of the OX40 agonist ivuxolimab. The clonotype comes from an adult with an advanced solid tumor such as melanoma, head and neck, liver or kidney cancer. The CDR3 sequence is CASSVYPSSYNEQFF. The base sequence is TGTGCCAGCAGCGTCTATCCAAGCTCCTACAATGAGCAGTTCTTC.